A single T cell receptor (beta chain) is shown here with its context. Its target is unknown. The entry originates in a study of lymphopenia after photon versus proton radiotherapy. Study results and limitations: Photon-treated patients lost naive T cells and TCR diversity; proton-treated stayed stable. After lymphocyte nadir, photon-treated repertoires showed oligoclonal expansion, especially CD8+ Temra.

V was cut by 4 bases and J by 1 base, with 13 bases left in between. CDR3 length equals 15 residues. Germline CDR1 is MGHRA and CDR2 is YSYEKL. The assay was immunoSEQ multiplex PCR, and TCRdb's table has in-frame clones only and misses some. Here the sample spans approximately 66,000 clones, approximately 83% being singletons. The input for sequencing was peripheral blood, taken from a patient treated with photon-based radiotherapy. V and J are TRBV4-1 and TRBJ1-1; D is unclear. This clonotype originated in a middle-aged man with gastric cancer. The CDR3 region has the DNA TGCGCCAGCAGCCCCCGTTCCAGTCCGAACACTGAAGCTTTCTTT. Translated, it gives CASSPRSSPNTEAFF.